A single TCR beta chain is shown here with its context. What it binds is not known. This sample is part of a study of cytomegalovirus exposure and HLA in healthy donors. Whole-study results and caveats: Many donors shared some public TCRs, even though most TCR sequences were rare.

This CDR3 region has 14 residues. The germline V gene has CDR1 SNHLY and CDR2 FYNNEI. J gave up 7 bases and V 6 bases, and 6 bases lay outside the gene matches. Profiling relied on immunoSEQ multiplex PCR, and the TCRdb table lists in-frame clones only, not all of them. The sample yields some 130,000 clones, approximately 84% seen once. Sequenced input: PBMCs. This TCR derives from a man aged 30-40 years in good health and CMV-seropositive. The chain couples TRBV2 to TRBJ1-5, with 10 nucleotides matching TRBD1. CDR3 region: CASSPGTGEQPQHF. CDR3 coding DNA: TGTGCCAGCAGCCCCGGGACAGGGGAACAGCCCCAGCATTTT.